The next 2 T cell receptor beta chains were all read from a single sample in a study of blood T cells in healthy people across ages. PCR was performed a second time for about 7 to 11 cycles using a sample-barcoded 5' primer and a J-beta primer mix. MiXCR, applied by TCRdb to the 5' RACE reads, yields one record per CDR3 protein. Of some 1.5 million distinct CDR3 sequences in the sample, under 30% were seen once. Source material: blood. The receptors were sampled from a woman between 25 and 40 years old in good health.

The sample holds many counts of this clonotype. The chain employs TRBV12-3 or TRBV12-4 and TRBJ2-5; 8 bases map to TRBD2. V shed 5 bases, J shed 2 bases, and the junction held 4 bases outside the gene matches. The CDR3 has 14 amino acids. The CDR3: CASSTGTRQETQYF. The CDR3 DNA is TGTGCCAGCAGTACCGGGACTAGACAAGAGACCCAGTACTTC.

The chain couples TRBV9 to TRBJ1-1; possible D gene TRBD1, 5 bases. Germline V gene lookup returns CDR1 SGDLS and CDR2 YYNGEE. The V gene lost 4 bases and the J gene lost 5 bases, with 21 bases spanning the gap. The CDR3 sequence is 16 residues long. CDR3 in DNA: TGTGCCAGCAGCCCCCCGAGGAGGGCAGGGAAAACTGAAGCTTTCTTT. Translating gives CASSPPRRAGKTEAFF. The full variable domain, completed using reference TRBV9 and TRBJ1-1, is DSGVTQTPKHLITATGQRVTLRCSPRSGDLSVYWYQQSLDQGLQFLIQYYNGEERAKGNILERFSAQQFPDLHSELNLSSLELGDSALYFCASSPPRRAGKTEAFFGQGTRLTVV.